The 15 T cell receptor beta chains presented below share a single source sample, sequenced in a study of CD8 T cells in Susac syndrome. RNA was extracted with the RNeasy kit, and a quantity of roughly 0.45 to 1 ug was reverse transcribed using random hexamers. TCRdb fed the immunoSEQ multiplex PCR reads into MiXCR, producing one record per CDR3 protein. Counted here are approximately 120,000 distinct CDR3 sequences, 85% to 95% occurring once; the ten biggest clones make up roughly 0.29%. The specimen was CD8+ T cells from PBMCs. The receptors were sampled from a human donor with multiple sclerosis.

The chain combines TRBV7-9 with TRBJ2-5; no clear D. The ends were cut back, 4 bases at V and 3 bases at J, with 12 bases in the middle. Looked up from germline, CDR1 is SEHNR and CDR2 is FQNEAQ (reference sequence). The length of the CDR3 is 14 residues. In DNA form, the CDR3 reads TGTGCCAGCAGCTGGGTTGAAGGAGAAGAGACCCAGTACTTC. This codes for CASSWVEGEETQYF.

The rearrangement joins TRBV4-1 to TRBJ2-1; tentatively, D is TRBD2 (5 bases). CDR3 length equals 16 residues. Germline V gives CDR1 MGHRA, CDR2 YSYEKL. V was trimmed by 3 bases and J by 0 bases, leaving 12 bases between them. The CDR3 reads CASSHLTGDSYNEQFF. In DNA, the CDR3 is TGCGCCAGCAGCCACCTCACCGGGGACTCCTACAATGAGCAGTTCTTC.

The chain is built from TRBV5-1 and TRBJ2-6; weak D call: TRBD2 (6 bases). In germline, CDR1 is SGHRS, CDR2 YFSETQ. The CDR3 runs 17 residues. V gave up 0 bases and J gave up 4 bases, with 14 bases separating them. CDR3 residues: CASSLDERVGGANVLTF. The CDR3 region has the DNA TGCGCCAGCAGCTTGGACGAGCGGGTAGGGGGGGCCAACGTCCTGACTTTC.

The V call is TRBV11-1, the J call TRBJ1-6, with TRBD1 matching 8 bases. From germline, CDR1 is SGHAT and CDR2 FQDESV (reference sequence). This CDR3 contains 20 residues. V was pared by 1 base and J by 0 bases, with 11 bases of the junction left unmatched. CDR3 in amino acids: CASSLGSTGVISSYNSPLHF. The CDR3, as DNA: TGTGCCAGCAGCTTAGGTTCGACAGGGGTAATCAGCTCCTATAATTCACCCCTCCACTTT.

The rearrangement uses TRBV14 and TRBJ2-1, with TRBD2 as a possible D gene (5 bases). CDR1 SGHDN and CDR2 FVKESK come from the germline V gene. With 4 bases removed from V and 6 bases from J, the gap between germline ends came to 7 bases. The CDR3 is 12 amino acids. Here the CDR3 reads CASSRGSNEQFF. The CDR3 DNA follows: TGTGCCAGCAGCCGCGGGTCCAATGAGCAGTTCTTC.

The V and J genes are TRBV5-4 and TRBJ1-3; no reliable D call. CDR1 is SGHNT, CDR2 YYREEE, per germline (reference sequence). This CDR3 has 15 residues. V was cut by 1 base and J by 0 bases, with 8 bases left in between. The CDR3 sequence is CASSLLGSSGNTIYF. The CDR3 region has the DNA TGTGCCAGCAGCTTGTTAGGAAGCTCTGGAAACACCATATATTTT.

V and J are TRBV7-2 and TRBJ2-3, with 7 nucleotides matching TRBD2. This CDR3 has 16 amino acids. CDR1 and CDR2 from the germline V gene are SGHTA and FQGNSA. Trimming took 4 bases from V and 2 from J; bases not matched to a gene: 9. CDR3 sequence: CASSSSGAGPTDTQYF. CDR3 bases: TGTGCCAGCAGCTCCAGCGGAGCGGGGCCCACAGATACGCAGTATTTT. The full variable domain, in which reference TRBV7-2 and TRBJ2-3 provide the parts outside the CDR3, is GAGVSQSPSNKVTEKGKDVELRCDPISGHTALYWYRQSLGQGLEFLIYFQGNSAPDKSGLPSDRFSAERTGGSVSTLTIQRTQQEDSAVYLCASSSSGAGPTDTQYFGPGTRLTVL.

The V call is TRBV5-1, the J call TRBJ2-1, with 11 bases lining up with TRBD2. CDR3 length equals 14 residues. CDR1 and CDR2 (germline): SGHRS, YFSETQ. Trimming took 2 bases from V and 6 from J; bases not matched to a gene: 1. The CDR3 reads CASSFSGRGNEQFF. The DNA of the CDR3 is TGCGCCAGCAGCTTTAGCGGGAGGGGCAATGAGCAGTTCTTC.

The chain combines TRBV4-1 with TRBJ1-4; no definite D call. This CDR3 is built from 16 residues. V lost 2 bases, J lost 4 bases, and 14 bases lay in between. CDR1 is MGHRA, CDR2 YSYEKL, per germline. The chain's CDR3 is CASSQPGRGFNEKLFF. In DNA form, the CDR3 reads TGCGCCAGCAGCCAACCGGGCCGCGGATTTAATGAAAAACTGTTTTTT.

Only one count was recorded for this clonotype. The chain links TRBV7-6 to TRBJ2-1, with no clear D. Germline lookup yields CDR1 SGHVS and CDR2 FNYEAQ. V was clipped by 4 bases and J by 7 bases, with 8 bases between them. The CDR3 is 12 residues long. For the CDR3, the DNA is TGTGCCAGCAGCTCCCAGAAGAATGAGCAGTTCTTC. Translation gives CASSSQKNEQFF.

This clonotype was found once. The rearrangement links TRBV20-1 to TRBJ2-7; D remains unclear. Deletions cut 0 bases from V and 0 bases from J, with 6 bases between. The CDR3 runs to 13 residues. Germline V gives CDR1 DFQATT, CDR2 SNEGSKA (reference sequence). The CDR3 DNA reads TGCAGTGCTAGAGATGAGAGCTCCTACGAGCAGTACTTC. Encoded protein: CSARDESSYEQYF.

The J gene is TRBJ2-5, the V gene TRBV13, with 10 bases lining up with TRBD2. V trimming: 5 bases; J trimming: 0 bases; junction bases outside the gene matches: 6. The CDR3 loop spans 16 amino acids. Germline assignment: CDR1 PRHDT and CDR2 FYEKMQ (reference sequence). Written as DNA, the CDR3 is TGTGCCAGCAGCCAACTAGCGGGGAGAGACCAAGAGACCCAGTACTTC. As protein: CASSQLAGRDQETQYF. The whole variable domain, filled in from reference TRBV13 and TRBJ2-5, reads AAGVIQSPRHLIKEKRETATLKCYPIPRHDTVYWYQQGPGQDPQFLISFYEKMQSDKGSIPDRFSAQQFSDYHSELNMSSLELGDSALYFCASSQLAGRDQETQYFGPGTRLLVL.

This chain uses TRBV4-1 with TRBJ2-1; maybe TRBD1 (6 bases). In germline, CDR1 is MGHRA, CDR2 YSYEKL. Trimming shortened V by 3 bases and J by 8 bases, and 11 bases separated the two germline ends. The CDR3 runs to 13 residues. DNA of the CDR3: TGCGCCAGCAGCCAGAGCAGGGGCGATGAGCAGTTCTTC. Its translation: CASSQSRGDEQFF.

The genes are TRBV28 and TRBJ2-4, with a weak D call TRBD1 (5 bases). Trimming stripped 2 bases from V and 0 bases from J, with 11 bases between. Germline lookup yields CDR1 MDHEN and CDR2 SYDVKM. The CDR3 consists of 16 residues. The CDR3 protein is CASSLDREIAKNIQYF. The CDR3 DNA reads as TGTGCCAGCAGTTTAGACAGAGAAATAGCCAAAAACATTCAGTACTTC.

As concerns this clonotype: One end of the junction fails to match germline, which may point to a read error. The V and J genes are TRBV5-4 and TRBJ1-4; D remains ambiguous. This CDR3 region has 12 residues. CDR1 and CDR2 from the germline V gene are SGHNT and YYREEE (reference sequence). The CDR3 coding sequence is TGTGCCAGCAGCTTAGAACCGGCTGTCAGCCTTTTT. Its protein is CASSLEPAVSLF.